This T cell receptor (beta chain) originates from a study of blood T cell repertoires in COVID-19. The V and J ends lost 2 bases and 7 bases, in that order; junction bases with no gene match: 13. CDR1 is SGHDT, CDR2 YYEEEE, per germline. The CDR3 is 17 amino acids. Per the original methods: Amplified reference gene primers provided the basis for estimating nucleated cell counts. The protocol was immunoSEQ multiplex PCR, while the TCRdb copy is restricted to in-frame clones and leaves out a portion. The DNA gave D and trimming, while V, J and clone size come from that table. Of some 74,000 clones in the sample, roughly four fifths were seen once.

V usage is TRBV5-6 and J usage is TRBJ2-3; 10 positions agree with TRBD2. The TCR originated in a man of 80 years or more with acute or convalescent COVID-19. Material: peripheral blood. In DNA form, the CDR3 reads TGTGCCAGCAGCTTCCTTTCAGCGGGGGGGCTCAGGTATACGCAGTATTTT. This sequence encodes CASSFLSAGGLRYTQYF.